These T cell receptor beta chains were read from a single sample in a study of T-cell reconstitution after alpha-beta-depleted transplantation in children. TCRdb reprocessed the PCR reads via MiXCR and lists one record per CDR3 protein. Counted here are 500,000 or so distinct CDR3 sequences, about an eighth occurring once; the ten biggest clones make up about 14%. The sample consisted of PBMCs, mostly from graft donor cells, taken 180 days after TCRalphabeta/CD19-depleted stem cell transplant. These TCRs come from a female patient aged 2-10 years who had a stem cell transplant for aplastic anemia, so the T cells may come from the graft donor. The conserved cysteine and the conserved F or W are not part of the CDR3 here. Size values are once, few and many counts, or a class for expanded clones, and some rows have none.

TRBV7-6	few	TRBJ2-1	ASSLGQPYNEQF
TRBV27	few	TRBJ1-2	ASSLRTGNYGYT
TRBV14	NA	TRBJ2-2	ASSQINTGELF
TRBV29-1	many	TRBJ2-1	SATGSSYNEQF
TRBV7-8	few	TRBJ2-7	ASSLALLDGDRYEQY
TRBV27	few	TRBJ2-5	ASMLGSKGETQY
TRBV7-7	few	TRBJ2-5	ASSLGSLESETQY
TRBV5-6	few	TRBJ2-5	ASSLLGALGQETQY
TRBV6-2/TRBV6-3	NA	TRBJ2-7	ASASGSYEQY
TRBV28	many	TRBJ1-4	ASKLGRKSEKLF
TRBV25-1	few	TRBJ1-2	ASRGFVGRNYGYT
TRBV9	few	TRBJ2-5	ASSVAGRRGETQY
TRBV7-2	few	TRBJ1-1	ASSLEYFRTNTEAF
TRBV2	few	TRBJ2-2	ATLGPTANTGELF
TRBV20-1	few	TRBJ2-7	SVLGQGHDEQY
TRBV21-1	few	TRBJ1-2	ASSKGDGYT